One T cell receptor beta chain is described in this entry. The data belong to a study of monozygotic twins with cystic fibrosis. Trimming cost V 2 bases and J 1 base; bases outside gene matches: 10. This CDR3 spans 17 amino acids. Per the germline V gene, CDR1 is LNHNV and CDR2 is YYDKDF (reference sequence). Using immunoSEQ multiplex PCR, the repertoire was profiled, and TCRdb retains in-frame clones only, with some absent. Altogether 30,000 to 40,000 clones are present, around 66% being singletons, with the ten largest covering 0.78%. Sequenced sample: blood. This chain connects TRBV15 to TRBJ2-5, with TRBD1 matching 7 bases. This clonotype was sampled from a girl aged 5-17 years with cystic fibrosis. For the CDR3, the DNA is TGTGCCACCAGCAGATCCCGGGACGGGACAGCCCAAGAGACCCAGTACTTC. The encoded protein is CATSRSRDGTAQETQYF.